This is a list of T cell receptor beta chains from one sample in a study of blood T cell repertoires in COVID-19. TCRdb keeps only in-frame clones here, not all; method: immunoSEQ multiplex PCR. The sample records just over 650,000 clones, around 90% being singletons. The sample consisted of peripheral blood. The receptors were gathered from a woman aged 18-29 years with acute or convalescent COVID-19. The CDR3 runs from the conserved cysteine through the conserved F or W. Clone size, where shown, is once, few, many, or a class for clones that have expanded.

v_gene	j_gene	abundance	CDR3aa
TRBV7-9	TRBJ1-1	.	CASSFPLGGGENTEAFF
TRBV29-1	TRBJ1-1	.	CSVSIQAPNTEAFF
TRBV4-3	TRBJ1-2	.	CASSQDFRGTSYGYTF
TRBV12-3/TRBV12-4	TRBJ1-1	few	CASSFGQGGAFF
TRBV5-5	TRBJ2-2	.	CASSAKTGGDGELFF
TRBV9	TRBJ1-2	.	CASSVAGTNYGYTF
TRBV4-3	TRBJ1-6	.	CASSQRQPAYNSPLHF
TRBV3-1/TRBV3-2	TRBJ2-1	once	CASSPRLGDNEQFF
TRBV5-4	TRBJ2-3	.	CASSGRVSTDTQYF
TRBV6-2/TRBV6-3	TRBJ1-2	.	CASSYFPDYGYTF
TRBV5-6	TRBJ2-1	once	CASSWVTGLAESSYNEQFF
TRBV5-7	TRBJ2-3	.	CASSLGAYTIDTQYF
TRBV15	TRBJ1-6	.	CATSRDREGTGTPLHF
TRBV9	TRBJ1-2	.	CASSVRDTTRGGYTF
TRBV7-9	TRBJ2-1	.	CASSYQNNEQFF
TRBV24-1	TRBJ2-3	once	CATSEGTSEDTQYF
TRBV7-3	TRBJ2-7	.	CASSLTGDRTYEQYF
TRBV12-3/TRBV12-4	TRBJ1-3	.	CASRGTANTIYF
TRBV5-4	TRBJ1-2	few	CASSLASGLYGYTF
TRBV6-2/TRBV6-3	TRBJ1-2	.	CASSYLLQALSGYTF
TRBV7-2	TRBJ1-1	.	CASSFLNLNTEAFF
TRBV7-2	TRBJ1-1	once	CASSLRVGTEAFF
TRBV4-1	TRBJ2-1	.	CASSQEVTNNNEQFF
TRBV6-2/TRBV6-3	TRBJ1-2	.	CASRRTDYGYTF
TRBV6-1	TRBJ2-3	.	CASSEPDGGDTQYF
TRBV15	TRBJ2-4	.	CATSRDGERIALEDKNIQYF
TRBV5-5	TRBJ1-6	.	CASSLTPQGDNSPLHF
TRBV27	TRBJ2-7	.	CASSPDGGFSYEQYF
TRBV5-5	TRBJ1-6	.	CASSLSTGAYNSPLHF
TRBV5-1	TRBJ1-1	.	CASSLSRDRGRGTEAFF
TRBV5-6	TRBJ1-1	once	CASSLSGRAYFEAFF
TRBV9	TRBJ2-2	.	CASSPPLSGGELFF
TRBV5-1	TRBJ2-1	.	CASSLGSAGNEQFF
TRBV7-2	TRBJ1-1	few	CASSFSTGETEAFF
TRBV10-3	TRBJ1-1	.	CAISEGGEAFF
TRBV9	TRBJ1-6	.	CASSEGQGLLYNSPLHF
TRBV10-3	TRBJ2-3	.	CAIRDTAGKASTDTQYF
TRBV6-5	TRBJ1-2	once	CASRKTGTSYGYTF
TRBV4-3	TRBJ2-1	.	CASSQSGTGIYEQFF
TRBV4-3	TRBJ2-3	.	CASSQGSGARTDTQYF
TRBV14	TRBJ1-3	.	CASKGYFGGNTIYF
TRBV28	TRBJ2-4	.	CASSTQGAAKNIQYF
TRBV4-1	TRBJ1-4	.	CASRKFRGKSENNEKLFF
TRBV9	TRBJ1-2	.	CASSESRDRVPANYGYTF
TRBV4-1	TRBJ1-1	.	CASSQDGAEAFF
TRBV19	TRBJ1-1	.	CASSPRTGTNTEAFF
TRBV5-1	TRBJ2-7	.	CASSPNYQTYEQYF
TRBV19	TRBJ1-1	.	CASGGRPEAFF
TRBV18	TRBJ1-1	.	CASSYRDGDTEAFF
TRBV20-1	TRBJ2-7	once	CSASSGGAPFSYEQYF
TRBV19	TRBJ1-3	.	CASSPGTGMGNTIYF
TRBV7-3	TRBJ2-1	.	CASSPRQGAYNEQFF
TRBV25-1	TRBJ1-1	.	CASSEYERTGNTEAFF
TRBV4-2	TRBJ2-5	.	CASSQDGSARKETQYF
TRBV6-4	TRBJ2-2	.	CASSDKGGDTGELFF
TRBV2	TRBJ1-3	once	CASRRYELSGNTIYF
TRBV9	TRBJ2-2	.	CASSVGSGHTYTGELFF